This T cell receptor beta chain was sequenced for a study of CD4 T cells in relation to SARS-CoV-2 and coronaviruses. Study overall: Negative control cultures got HIV-1 Nef peptides or no peptide. Study-wide points: SARS-CoV-2-driven expansion was significantly weaker in crossreactive than monoreactive clones.

This table comes from immunoSEQ multiplex PCR, and its TCRdb copy is limited to in-frame clones, with some not included. Of about 27,000 clones listed, over 65% are singletons. Before the COVID-19 pandemic, during about 2010-2018, CD4+ T cells were taken from unexposed donors. After nine to ten days of culture, CD4+ T cells were isolated. Testing used SARS-CoV-2 S/N and four cold-coronavirus spikes on unexposed-donor CD4+ T cells, cells permitting. As to this clone: As yet, its antigen is unknown.

The clonotype was recovered from a human donor in good health. The sample taken for sequencing was CD4+ T cells from PBMCs, cultured in vitro.

The CDR3 is CASSQETGPHQPQHF. The CDR3 DNA sequence: TGCGCCAGCAGCCAAGAAACAGGGCCCCATCAGCCCCAGCATTTT. This chain links TRBV4-3 with TRBJ1-5; possibly TRBD1 for D (6 bases). The germline CDR1 and CDR2 sequences are LGHNA and YSLEER. The germline V and J ends were trimmed by 0 bases and 5 bases, with 11 bases remaining between them. The CDR3 consists of 15 residues.